This TCR beta chain was sequenced during a study of T cells after yellow fever vaccination. Overall study results and limits: A large majority of primary-vaccination clones showed up again after the booster (roughly 95% CD4, 88% CD8).

The CDR3 spans 12 residues. Trimming left V 0 bases short and J 4 bases short, with 7 bases between. Per germline, CDR1 DFQATT and CDR2 SNEGSKA (reference sequence). TCRdb redid the calling of the 5' RACE reads with MiXCR, one entry per CDR3 protein. The table lists 250,000 to 300,000 distinct CDR3 sequences, 10% to 15% of them singletons. Of note for this clonotype: Its target is unknown.

The receptor's source is a young man who received the YFV17D yellow fever vaccine. Source: CD4+ T cells sorted from PBMCs, taken 45 days after the yellow fever booster vaccination. The chain has TRBV20-1 and TRBJ2-7; D unclear. For the CDR3, the DNA is TGCAGTGCTAGAGATGACATATACGAGCAGTACTTC. This gives the protein CSARDDIYEQYF.